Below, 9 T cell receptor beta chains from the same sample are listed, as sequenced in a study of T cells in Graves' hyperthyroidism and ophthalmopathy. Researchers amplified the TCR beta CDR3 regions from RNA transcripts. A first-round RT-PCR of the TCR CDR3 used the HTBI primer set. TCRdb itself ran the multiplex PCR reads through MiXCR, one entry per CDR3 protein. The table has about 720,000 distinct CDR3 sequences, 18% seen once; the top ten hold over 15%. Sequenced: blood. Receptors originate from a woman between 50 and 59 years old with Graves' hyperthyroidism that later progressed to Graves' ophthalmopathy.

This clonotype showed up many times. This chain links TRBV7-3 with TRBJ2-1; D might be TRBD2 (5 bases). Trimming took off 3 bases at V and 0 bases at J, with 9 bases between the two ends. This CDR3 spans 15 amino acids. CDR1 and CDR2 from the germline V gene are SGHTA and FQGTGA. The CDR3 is CASSLDSRSYNEQFF. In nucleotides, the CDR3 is TGTGCCAGCAGCTTGGACTCCCGCTCCTACAATGAGCAGTTCTTC.

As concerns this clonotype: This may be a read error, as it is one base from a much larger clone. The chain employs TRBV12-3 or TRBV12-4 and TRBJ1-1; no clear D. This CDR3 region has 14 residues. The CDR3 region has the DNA TGTGTCAGCAGTTTGGAGTCCATGAACACTGAAGCTTTCTTT. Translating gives CVSSLESMNTEAFF.

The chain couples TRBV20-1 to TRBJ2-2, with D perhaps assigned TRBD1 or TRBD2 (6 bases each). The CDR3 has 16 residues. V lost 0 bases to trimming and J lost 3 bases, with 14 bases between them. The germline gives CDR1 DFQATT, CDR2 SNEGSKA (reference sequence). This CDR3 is CSARERGTTYTGELFF. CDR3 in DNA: TGCAGTGCTAGAGAACGGGGGACAACTTACACCGGGGAGCTGTTTTTT.

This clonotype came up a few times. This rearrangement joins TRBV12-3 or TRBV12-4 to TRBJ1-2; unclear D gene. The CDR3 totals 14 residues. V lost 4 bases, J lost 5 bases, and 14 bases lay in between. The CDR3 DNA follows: TGTGCCAGCAGTTATGGGCGACGAGGTTATGGCTACACCTTC. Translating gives CASSYGRRGYGYTF.

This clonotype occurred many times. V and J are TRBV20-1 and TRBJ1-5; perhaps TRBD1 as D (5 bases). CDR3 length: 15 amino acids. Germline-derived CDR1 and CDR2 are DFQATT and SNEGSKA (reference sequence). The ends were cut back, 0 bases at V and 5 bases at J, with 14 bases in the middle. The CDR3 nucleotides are TGCAGTGCTAGAGATCCCCCAGGGAGGGATCAGCCCCAGCATTTT. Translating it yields CSARDPPGRDQPQHF.

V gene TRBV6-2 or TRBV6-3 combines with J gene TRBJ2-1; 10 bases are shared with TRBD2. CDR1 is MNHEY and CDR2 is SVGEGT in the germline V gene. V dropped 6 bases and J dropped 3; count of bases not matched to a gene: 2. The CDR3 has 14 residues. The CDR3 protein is CASRLAGDYNEQFF. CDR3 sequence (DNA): TGTGCCAGCAGGCTAGCGGGGGACTACAATGAGCAGTTCTTC.

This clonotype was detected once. In nucleotides, the CDR3 is TGCAGTGCTAGTTTGTTGGGGGGAGGAAACACCATATATTTT. The encoded protein is CSASLLGGGNTIYF. The chain is built from TRBV20-1 and TRBJ1-3; D may be TRBD1 (5 bases). The germline gives CDR1 DFQATT, CDR2 SNEGSKA (reference sequence). The CDR3 spans 14 residues. V was clipped by 3 bases and J by 4 bases, with 13 bases between them.

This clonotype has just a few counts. CDR3 region: CASSQDPSVRFGYTF. CDR3 coding DNA: TGCGCCAGCAGCCAAGATCCCTCCGTCCGCTTTGGCTACACCTTC. The chain couples TRBV4-1 to TRBJ1-2; D gene unclear. CDR3 size: 15 residues. V lost 0 bases and J lost 7, with 15 bases in between. From germline, CDR1 is MGHRA and CDR2 YSYEKL.

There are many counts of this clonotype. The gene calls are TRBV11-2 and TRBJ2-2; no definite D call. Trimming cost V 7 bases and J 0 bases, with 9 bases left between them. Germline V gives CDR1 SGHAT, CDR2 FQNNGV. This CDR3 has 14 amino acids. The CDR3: CASKRTANTGELFF. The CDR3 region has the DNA TGTGCCAGCAAACGGACGGCGAACACCGGGGAGCTGTTTTTT.